Listed below are T cell receptor beta chains from one sample, sequenced in a study of blood T cell repertoires in COVID-19. TCRdb's copy holds only in-frame clones and misses some; the assay was immunoSEQ multiplex PCR. This sample carries fewer than 80,000 clones, around nine tenths of them seen once, and the ten largest clones take approximately 8%. The material sequenced was peripheral blood. These receptors all come from a young man with acute or convalescent COVID-19. Each CDR3 is given with its conserved first and last residue. The D gene is left open where the match is weak.

v_gene	d_gene	j_gene	CDR3nt	CDR3aa
TRBV7-3	TRBD1	TRBJ1-6	TGTGCCAGCAGCACCGGGACAGGGGATTCACCCCTCCACTTT	CASSTGTGDSPLHF
TRBV27	-	TRBJ2-5	TGTGCCAGCACCCCTTATTCGGGCGCGGGTCAAGAGACCCAGTACTTC	CASTPYSGAGQETQYF
TRBV28	TRBD1	TRBJ2-2	TGTGCCAGCAGTTTGCTCGGGACAGGGAAGGAGGTCACCGGGGAGCTGTTTTTT	CASSLLGTGKEVTGELFF
TRBV9	-	TRBJ1-3	TGTGCCAGCAGCCCCGGAAGGGGGGGGAAGAACACCATATATTTT	CASSPGRGGKNTIYF
TRBV30	TRBD1	TRBJ2-6	TGTGCCTGGATGAGGACAGGAGGTTTCTTCGGGGCCAACGTCCTGACTTTC	CAWMRTGGFFGANVLTF
TRBV5-1	-	TRBJ1-2	TGCGCCAGCAGCCTTCCAGGGTATGGCTACACCTTC	CASSLPGYGYTF
TRBV28	-	TRBJ2-7	TGTGCCAGCAGCCCCGGTCAGGGCCACCGGCGGTGGTACTTC	CASSPGQGHRRWYF
TRBV15	TRBD1	TRBJ1-5	TGTGCCACCCAGACAGGGAGCGGTTTGGGACAGCCCCAGCATTTT	CATQTGSGLGQPQHF
TRBV24-1	TRBD1	TRBJ2-2	TGTGCCACCACCCCAACAGGGGGCGGGACCGGGGAGCTGTTTTTT	CATTPTGGGTGELFF
TRBV7-8	TRBD2	TRBJ2-7	TGTGCCAGCAGCCCCCGACCGCAAGGGACTAGCTCCTACGAGCAGTACTTC	CASSPRPQGTSSYEQYF